What follows describes a single T cell receptor (beta chain). Its antigen target is currently unknown. No base qualities exist here, and no much larger clone lies one base off it. These data are taken from a study of T cell responses to AZD1222 COVID-19 vaccine (dated by TCRdb to the early 2020s). Looking at the study overall: Because spike-specific TCR depth and breadth did not differ between the two schedules, AZD1222 recipients who got a second dose at roughly 4 weeks were pooled with those who got a second dose at roughly 12 weeks. TCR sequencing was performed for roughly 250 trial participants, of whom around 200 were given two doses of AZD1222 and about 25 were given two doses of MenACWY control vaccine. Trial participants were enrolled into age subgroups of 18-55, 56-69 and 70-plus years, which contained around 150, 28 and 57 TCR-sequenced participants, respectively. The research as a whole found: In the small 56-69-year group, the increase in depth fell short of significance, most likely because of low power. Reportedly, almost half of the unique spike-specific TCRs recognized epitopes lying outside the regions that are mutated in the B.1.351 and B.1.1.7 variants. The whole spike protein was spanned by vaccine-associated CD4 TCRs, and dominant responses were seen in regions 160-218 and 743-854. No day 14 peak-response samples were available, so repertoires were characterized only after the peak T cell response. Participants were mostly white British, with more females than males. The authors suggested clonal diversity may have been underestimated. After two AZD1222 doses, spike-specific TCR breadth and depth were significantly higher than at day 0 and than in MenACWY recipients. Conclusions about previously exposed vaccinees are limited because only six or seven AZD1222 recipients were SARS-CoV-2 seropositive at baseline.

The CDR3 regions of human TCRbeta chains were subjected to immunosequencing. The authors' pipeline ran thus. Repertoire TCRs were checked for matches against a reference library of SARS-CoV-2-specific TCRs that had been generated using the MIRA antigen-specificity platform. Breadth was defined as the fraction of unique TCRs that were SARS-CoV-2-associated. Depth was defined as the fraction of total T cells that were SARS-CoV-2-associated. Using the MIRA data, each spike-specific TCR was assigned both to the spike region to which the TCR was reactive and to a CD4 or CD8 class. Log10-transformed breadth and depth values were compared by one-way ANOVA with Sidak's multiple comparisons tests. Held by TCRdb, this immuneACCESS table contains in-frame sequences only and omits some clones. Under half of the omission traces to an unresolved V gene where checked; the cause of the rest is unknown. Clone size and V and J calls were adopted from that table, with D and trimming inferred from the DNA. The sample table lists tens of thousands of clones, 88% of them with a count of one. Of the sample, about 8% falls within the top ten clones.

The CDR3 has 13 amino acids, counting the end cysteine and phenylalanine. The read is trimmed to its CDR3 DNA, 39 bases read in frame from base 1. The germline V gene (reference sequence) gives CDR1 as LNHNV and CDR2 as YYDKDF. V gives up 0 bases and J gives up 9 bases, and the segment between their germline ends measures 11 bases. Interpreted using the paper, the time point label stands for: baseline before first vaccination. The vaccinee samples were drawn from two UK trials, COV001 and COV002, one of which was a single-blind randomized controlled phase 2/3 trial testing AZD1222 (ChAdOx1 nCoV-19) in healthy adults. Trial participant PBMC samples were collected at day 0 and day 28 after the second dose for TCRbeta chain sequencing.

The origin of this receptor is an adult in good health. The chain couples TRBV15 to TRBJ1-1; tentative D gene TRBD1, with 6 bases matching. This specimen consisted of peripheral blood, obtained on day 0 of AZD1222 vaccination. The CDR3 region has the sequence CATSRDAGEKAFF. The sequence in DNA is TGTGCCACCAGCAGAGATGCAGGGGAAAAAGCTTTCTTT.